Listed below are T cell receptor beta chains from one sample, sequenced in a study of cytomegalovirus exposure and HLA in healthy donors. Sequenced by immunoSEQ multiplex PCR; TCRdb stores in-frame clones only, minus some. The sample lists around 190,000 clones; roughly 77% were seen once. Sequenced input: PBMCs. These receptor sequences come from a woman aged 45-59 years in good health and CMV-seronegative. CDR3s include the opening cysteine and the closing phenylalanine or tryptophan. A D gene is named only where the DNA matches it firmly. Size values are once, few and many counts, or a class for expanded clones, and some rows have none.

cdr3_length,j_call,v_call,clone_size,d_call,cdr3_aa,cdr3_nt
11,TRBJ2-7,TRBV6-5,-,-,CASSSRYEQYF,TGTGCCAGCAGTTCCCGCTACGAGCAGTACTTC
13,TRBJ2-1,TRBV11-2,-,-,CASSHGRYNEQFF,TGTGCCAGCAGCCATGGTAGATATAATGAGCAGTTCTTC
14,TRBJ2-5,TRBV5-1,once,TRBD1,CASSQQGAQETQYF,TGCGCCAGCAGCCAACAGGGGGCCCAAGAGACCCAGTACTTC
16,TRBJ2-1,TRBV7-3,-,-,CASSLTGGLTYNEQFF,TGTGCCAGCAGCTTAACGGGCGGGTTAACCTACAATGAGCAGTTCTTC
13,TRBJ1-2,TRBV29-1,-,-,CSVGSGPGGGYTF,TGCAGCGTTGGAAGTGGGCCTGGGGGGGGCTACACCTTC
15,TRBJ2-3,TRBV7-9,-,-,CASSPPVGVTDTQYF,TGTGCCAGCAGTCCCCCGGTCGGGGTCACAGATACGCAGTATTTT
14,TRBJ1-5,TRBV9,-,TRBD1,CASSLGTGNQPQHF,TGTGCCAGCAGCCTTGGGACAGGAAATCAGCCCCAGCATTTT
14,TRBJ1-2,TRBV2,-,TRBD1,CASSGGTGRNGYTF,TGTGCCAGCAGTGGGGGGACAGGGAGGAATGGCTACACCTTC
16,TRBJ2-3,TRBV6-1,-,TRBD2,CASSEVASGTPDTQYF,TGTGCCAGCAGTGAAGTGGCTAGCGGGACCCCAGATACGCAGTATTTT
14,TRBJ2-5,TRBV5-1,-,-,CASTLTGGRETQYF,TGCGCCAGCACCCTGACGGGGGGCCGGGAGACCCAGTACTTC